This TCR beta chain is drawn from a study of T cell repertoires in cytomegalovirus infection. About the research overall: A matching HLA type, together with CMV infection, was signaled by public TCR beta signatures.

TCRdb itself ran the reads through MiXCR, one entry per CDR3 protein. The sample has about a million distinct CDR3 sequences; around 31% are singletons. A remark on this clonotype: Its antigen is currently unknown.

Study results and limitations: HLA-C-restricted CMV-specific TCR beta clonotypes were dominant in the ex vivo response. Based on cumulative public TCR beta family frequency, carriers of CMV plus the relevant HLA were identified.

With 5 bases clipped from V and 4 bases from J, the junction kept 5 bases outside the gene matches. The CDR3 is 15 amino acids. The germline gives CDR1 SGHVS, CDR2 FNYEAQ. This TCR was recovered from a human donor in good health (CMV status not recorded). Some clones in this sample may be carry-over from other donors' samples. Sample: cultured CD8+ T cells from PBMCs, taken from culture after CMV antigen stimulation. V usage is TRBV7-6 and J usage is TRBJ2-2; 9 positions agree with TRBD1. DNA of the CDR3: TGTGCCAGCAGCCCGACAGGGGGAGCCACCGGGGAGCTGTTTTTT. The encoded protein is CASSPTGGATGELFF.